A selection of T cell receptor beta chains follows, all from one sample in a study of T cell repertoires in aging, cancer and after chemotherapy. TCRdb processed the multiplex PCR reads anew with MiXCR; each CDR3 protein has one entry. This table has approximately 9,700 distinct CDR3 sequences, approximately 35% appearing once. Material: blood. The receptors were sampled from a human donor in good health. Each CDR3 is given with its conserved first and last residue. A D gene is named only where the DNA matches it firmly. Expanded clones get a size class; other rows say once, few or many, or leave the size out.

V gene	D gene	clone size	J gene	CDR3 protein	CDR3 DNA
TRBV27	.	.	TRBJ2-1	CASSSRTAPSSYNEQFF	TGTGCCAGCAGTTCCCGGACGGCTCCGAGCTCCTACAATGAGCAGTTCTTC
TRBV5-6	.	.	TRBJ2-3	CASSPGTQMPYTQYF	TGTGCCAGCAGCCCCGGGACGCAGATGCCCTATACGCAGTATTTT
TRBV19	.	few	TRBJ1-5	CASSIGTLRYQPQHF	TGTGCCAGTAGTATAGGGACCCTTCGTTATCAGCCCCAGCATTTT
TRBV27	.	.	TRBJ2-2	CASSLSSGYTGELFF	TGTGCCAGCAGTTTATCGTCGGGGTACACCGGGGAGCTGTTTTTT
TRBV29-1	TRBD2	medium-sized	TRBJ2-5	CSVWTSGRKGTQYF	TGCAGCGTGTGGACTAGCGGGCGAAAGGGGACCCAGTACTTC
TRBV6-2/TRBV6-3	.	.	TRBJ2-5	CASRSTGGGETQYF	TGTGCCAGCAGGTCCACAGGGGGGGGAGAGACCCAGTACTTC
TRBV6-4	.	few	TRBJ2-1	CASSQTGSEQFF	TGTGCCAGCAGTCAAACAGGGTCCGAGCAGTTCTTC
TRBV19	.	.	TRBJ1-1	CASSQRLRNTKAFF	TGTGCCAGTAGCCAACGGCTAAGGAACACTAAAGCTTTCTTT
TRBV29-1	.	.	TRBJ2-7	CSVEGLGTYEQYF	TGCAGCGTTGAAGGCCTGGGAACCTACGAGCAGTACTTC
TRBV15	.	few	TRBJ1-4	CATSRTANEKLFF	TGTGCCACCAGCAGAACCGCTAATGAAAAACTGTTTTTT
TRBV30	.	.	TRBJ2-3	CAWSVSRVADTQYF	TGTGCCTGGAGTGTGTCACGGGTGGCAGATACGCAGTATTTT
TRBV15	TRBD1	.	TRBJ1-1	CATGRDRGRAFF	TGTGCCACCGGCCGGGACAGGGGAAGAGCTTTCTTT
TRBV15	.	.	TRBJ2-2	CATSGRQYYTGELFF	TGTGCCACCTCAGGGAGACAGTACTACACCGGGGAGCTGTTTTTT
TRBV29-1	TRBD1	.	TRBJ2-5	CSVDSTGGGETQYF	TGCAGCGTTGATAGCACAGGGGGCGGGGAGACCCAGTACTTC
TRBV19	.	few	TRBJ1-5	CASSIGGRGVYQPQHF	TGTGCCAGTAGTATAGGGGGAAGGGGCGTTTATCAGCCCCAGCATTTT
TRBV24-1	TRBD1	.	TRBJ1-1	CATSEGQGEGEAFF	TGTGCCACCAGTGAGGGACAGGGGGAGGGTGAAGCTTTCTTT
TRBV19	TRBD2	few	TRBJ2-2	CASSIRSGLAGAPGELFF	TGTGCCAGTAGTATTAGGTCGGGGCTAGCGGGAGCCCCCGGGGAGCTGTTTTTT
TRBV5-4	TRBD1	.	TRBJ2-2	CASSRDRGTGELFF	TGCGCCAGCAGCAGGGACAGGGGCACCGGGGAGCTGTTTTTT
TRBV5-4	TRBD2	few	TRBJ2-5	CASSRRTSAGGETQYF	TGTGCCAGCAGCCGCCGGACTAGCGCCGGCGGGGAGACCCAGTACTTC
TRBV27	.	few	TRBJ1-1	CASSSGDTEAFF	TGTGCCAGCAGTTCGGGGGACACTGAAGCTTTCTTT
TRBV27	.	few	TRBJ2-1	CASSVLAVYNEQFF	TGTGCCAGCAGCGTCTTAGCGGTATACAATGAGCAGTTCTTC